This T cell receptor beta chain was identified in a study of cytomegalovirus exposure and HLA in healthy donors. For the study at large: A subsequent analysis stated that the approximately 110 validation repertoires were run on the same platform as the roughly 620 first-cohort repertoires.

The CDR3 sequence is 14 residues long. From germline, CDR1 is SEHNR and CDR2 FQNEAQ (reference sequence). Trimming removed 6 bases from V and 2 bases from J, with 13 bases in between. With regard to this clone: Antigen unknown.

Study results and limitations: Overall, approximately 150 TCR beta chains were annotated as cytomegalovirus-associated. Rarity held for most TCR sequences, but there were some public TCRs that occurred in many donors.

TCRdb keeps only in-frame clones here, not all; method: immunoSEQ multiplex PCR. The sample includes about 180,000 clones, 86% of them seen just once. The receptor was isolated from a young man in good health and CMV-seropositive. The V gene is TRBV7-9, the J gene TRBJ1-2; a weak D match, TRBD1 (6 bases). The specimen was PBMCs. In nucleotides, the CDR3 is TGTGCCAGCAGTCTAGGAGACAGGAACTATGGCTACACCTTC. Its protein product is CASSLGDRNYGYTF.